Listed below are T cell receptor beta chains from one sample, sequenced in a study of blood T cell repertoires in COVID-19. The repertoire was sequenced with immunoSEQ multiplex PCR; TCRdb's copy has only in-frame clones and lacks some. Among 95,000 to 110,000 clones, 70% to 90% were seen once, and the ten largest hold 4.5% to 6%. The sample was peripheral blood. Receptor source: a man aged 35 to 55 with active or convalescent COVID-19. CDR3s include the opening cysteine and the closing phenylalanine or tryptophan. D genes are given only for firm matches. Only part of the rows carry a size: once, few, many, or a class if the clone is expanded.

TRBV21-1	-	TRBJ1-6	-	CASSASTGVNSPLHF	TGTGCCAGCAGCGCGTCAACGGGGGTAAATTCACCCCTCCACTTT
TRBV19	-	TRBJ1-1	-	CASSIKYGFEAFF	TGTGCCAGTAGTATTAAATACGGTTTTGAAGCTTTCTTT
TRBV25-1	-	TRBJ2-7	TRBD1	CASSWTGHEREQYF	TGTGCCAGCAGTTGGACAGGGCACGAACGCGAGCAGTACTTC
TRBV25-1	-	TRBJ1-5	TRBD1	CASRDPGQALAVPQHF	TGTGCCAGCAGGGACCCGGGACAGGCCCTAGCGGTGCCCCAGCATTTT
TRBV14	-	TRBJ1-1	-	CASRLAGTGGEAFF	TGTGCCAGCAGACTAGCAGGTACCGGGGGTGAAGCTTTCTTT
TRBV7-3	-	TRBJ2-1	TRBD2	CASSQNSGRSEQFF	TGTGCCAGCAGCCAAAATAGCGGGAGGAGTGAGCAGTTCTTC
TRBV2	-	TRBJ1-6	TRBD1	CASSHTLKDRVYGSPLHF	TGTGCCAGCAGTCATACTCTTAAAGACAGGGTTTATGGTTCACCCCTCCACTTT
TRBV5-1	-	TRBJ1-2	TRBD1	CASSFQGRGVGYTF	TGCGCCAGCAGCTTTCAGGGCAGGGGGGTTGGCTACACCTTC
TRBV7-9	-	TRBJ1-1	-	CASSLEGSPPNTEAFF	TGTGCCAGCAGCTTAGAGGGGTCACCCCCGAACACTGAAGCTTTCTTT
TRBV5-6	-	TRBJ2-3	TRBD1	CASSLGTGTATDTQYF	TGTGCCAGCAGCTTGGGTACGGGGACAGCCACAGATACGCAGTATTTT
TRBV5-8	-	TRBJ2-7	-	CASSLRQESYEQYF	TGTGCCAGCAGCTTGCGACAGGAGTCCTACGAGCAGTACTTC
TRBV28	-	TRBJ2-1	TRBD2	CASSPITSSGRGNEQFF	TGTGCCAGCAGTCCTATTACGTCTAGCGGGAGAGGTAATGAGCAGTTCTTC
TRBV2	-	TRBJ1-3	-	CASSVFSGVSGNTIYF	TGTGCCAGCAGTGTTTTTTCAGGGGTTTCCGGAAACACCATATATTTT
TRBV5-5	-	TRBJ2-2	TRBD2	CASSLPSGSAGELFF	TGTGCCAGCAGCTTGCCTAGCGGGAGCGCCGGGGAGCTGTTTTTT
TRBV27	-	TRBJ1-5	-	CASSFRQGYQPQHF	TGTGCCAGCAGTTTCCGCCAGGGATATCAGCCCCAGCATTTT
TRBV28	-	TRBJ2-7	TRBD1	CASSAGGREQYF	TGTGCCAGCAGTGCAGGGGGCCGCGAGCAGTACTTC
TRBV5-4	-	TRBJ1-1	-	CASSFGGANTEAFF	TGTGCCAGCAGCTTTGGAGGAGCGAACACTGAAGCTTTCTTT
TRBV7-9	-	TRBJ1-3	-	CASSLLDSSGNTIYF	TGTGCCAGCAGCTTACTAGACAGCTCTGGAAACACCATATATTTT
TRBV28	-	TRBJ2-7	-	CASNPGLGGAYEQYF	TGTGCCAGCAATCCAGGTTTAGGGGGAGCCTACGAGCAGTACTTC
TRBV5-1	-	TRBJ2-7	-	CASNRLGQNYEQYF	TGCGCCAGCAACCGCTTAGGACAGAACTACGAGCAGTACTTC
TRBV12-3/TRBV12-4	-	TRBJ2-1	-	CASSFLAGNEQFF	TGTGCCAGCAGTTTTTTAGCAGGGAATGAGCAGTTCTTC
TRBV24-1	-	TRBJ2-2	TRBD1	CATSGQGSTATGELFF	TGTGCCACCAGTGGACAGGGCTCGACGGCCACCGGGGAGCTGTTTTTT
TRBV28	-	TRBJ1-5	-	CASVPQGLTNQPQHF	TGTGCCAGCGTCCCTCAGGGGCTTACTAATCAGCCCCAGCATTTT
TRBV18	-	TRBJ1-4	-	CASSPLASTSNEKLFF	TGTGCCAGCTCACCACTTGCCTCTACCTCTAATGAAAAACTGTTTTTT
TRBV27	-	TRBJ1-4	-	CASSPWGENEKLFF	TGTGCCAGCAGTCCTTGGGGGGAAAATGAAAAACTGTTTTTT
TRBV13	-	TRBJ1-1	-	CASSLDRDKAFF	TGTGCCAGCAGCTTAGACAGAGATAAAGCTTTCTTT
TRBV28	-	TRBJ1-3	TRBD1	CASSTHTGVPSGNTIYF	TGTGCCAGCAGTACACATACAGGGGTCCCCTCTGGAAACACCATATATTTT
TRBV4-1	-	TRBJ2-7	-	CASSQDLLAGSLSYEQYF	TGCGCCAGCAGCCAAGATCTTCTGGCAGGGTCCCTCTCCTACGAGCAGTACTTC
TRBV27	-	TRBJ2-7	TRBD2	CASSSPSGEKYEQYF	TGTGCCAGCAGTTCCCCTAGCGGGGAAAAATACGAGCAGTACTTC
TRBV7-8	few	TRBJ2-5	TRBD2	CASSRGRGAETQYF	TGTGCCAGCAGCCGCGGGAGGGGGGCAGAGACCCAGTACTTC
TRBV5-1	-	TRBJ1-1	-	CASSFRPWTEAFF	TGCGCCAGCAGCTTCAGGCCGTGGACTGAAGCTTTCTTT
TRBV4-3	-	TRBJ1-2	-	CASSQDRAGVRYTF	TGCGCCAGCAGCCAAGATCGGGCCGGGGTTCGCTACACCTTC
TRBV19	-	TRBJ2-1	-	CASSIQGASGNNEQFF	TGTGCCAGTAGTATCCAGGGGGCTAGCGGAAACAATGAGCAGTTCTTC
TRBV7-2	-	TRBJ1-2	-	CASSPRTGGYTF	TGTGCCAGCAGCCCGAGGACGGGAGGCTACACCTTC
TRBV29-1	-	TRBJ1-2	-	CSVEGVTGPGGYTF	TGCAGCGTTGAAGGCGTGACAGGACCCGGTGGCTACACCTTC
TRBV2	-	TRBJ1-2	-	CASSELGRGNYGYTF	TGTGCCAGCAGTGAATTGGGCAGGGGAAACTATGGCTACACCTTC
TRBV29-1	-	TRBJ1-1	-	CSVEGDSNTEAFF	TGCAGCGTTGAAGGCGACAGCAACACTGAAGCTTTCTTT
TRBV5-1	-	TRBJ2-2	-	CASQREGGELFF	TGCGCCAGCCAGCGAGAGGGCGGGGAGCTGTTTTTT
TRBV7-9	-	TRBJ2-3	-	CASSQAVTDTQYF	TGTGCCAGCAGCCAAGCCGTCACAGATACGCAGTATTTT
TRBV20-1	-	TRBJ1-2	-	CSAPDIYGYTF	TGCAGTGCGCCGGACATCTATGGCTACACCTTC
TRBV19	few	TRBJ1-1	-	CASSRGFPTEAFF	TGTGCCAGTAGTCGGGGTTTCCCCACTGAAGCTTTCTTT
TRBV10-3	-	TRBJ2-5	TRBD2	CAIQAGNQETQYF	TGTGCCATCCAAGCGGGAAATCAAGAGACCCAGTACTTC
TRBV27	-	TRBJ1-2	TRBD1	CASSLTGRSYGYTF	TGTGCCAGCAGTTTGACAGGGCGATCCTATGGCTACACCTTC
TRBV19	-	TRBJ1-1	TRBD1	CASSMSNRGEAFF	TGTGCCAGTAGTATGTCGAACAGGGGGGAAGCTTTCTTT
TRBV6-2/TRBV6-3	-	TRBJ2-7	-	CASSQPPVERTYEQYF	TGTGCCAGCAGTCAGCCACCGGTGGAGAGGACCTACGAGCAGTACTTC
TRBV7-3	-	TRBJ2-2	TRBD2	CASSLLAVTGELFF	TGTGCCAGCAGCTTACTAGCGGTTACCGGGGAGCTGTTTTTT
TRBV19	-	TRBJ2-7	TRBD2	CASSISSGRARDEQYF	TGTGCCAGTAGTATAAGTAGCGGGAGGGCCCGGGACGAGCAGTACTTC
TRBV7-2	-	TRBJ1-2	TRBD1	CASSSGQGAGYTF	TGTGCCAGCAGCTCCGGACAGGGGGCTGGCTACACCTTC
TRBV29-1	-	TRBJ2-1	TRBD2	CSVDGTSQYEQFF	TGCAGCGTTGACGGGACTAGTCAGTATGAGCAGTTCTTC